The 15 T cell receptor beta chains in this list originate from one sample, sequenced in a study of shared clonotypes between healthy human individuals. Assay used: immunoSEQ multiplex PCR; TCRdb lists only in-frame clones, some missing. The sample lists more than 2 million clones, approximately 94% occurring once. Sequenced sample: naive CD4+ T cells sorted from blood. Described subset: CD45RA+ positively selected. These receptors came from a man between 18 and 35 years old in good health.

J is TRBJ2-2 and V is TRBV6-1; D remains ambiguous. The CDR3 sequence is 14 residues long. Germline-derived CDR1 and CDR2 are MNHNS and SASEGT. V was trimmed by 3 bases and J by 3 bases, leaving 8 bases between them. In DNA, the CDR3 is TGTGCCAGCAGTGACAAGGATGACACCGGGGAGCTGTTTTTT. As protein: CASSDKDDTGELFF.

This chain links TRBV10-2 with TRBJ2-2; 11 bases agree with TRBD1. Trimming took 6 bases from V and 4 from J; bases not matched to a gene: 4. Germline lookup yields CDR1 WSHSY and CDR2 SAAADI. This CDR3 comprises 15 residues. CDR3 DNA sequence: TGCGCCAGCAGAACCGGGACAGGGGGCACCGGGGAGCTGTTTTTT. It translates to CASRTGTGGTGELFF.

The chain links TRBV2 to TRBJ1-2, with D maybe TRBD1 (6 bases). Trimming took 6 bases from V and 1 from J, leaving 15 bases between them. Looked up from germline, CDR1 is SNHLY and CDR2 is FYNNEI. There are 15 residues in the CDR3. The CDR3 loop is CASRFSGASNYGYTF. CDR3 sequence (DNA): TGTGCCAGCAGATTTTCAGGGGCGAGTAACTATGGCTACACCTTC.

The V gene is TRBV10-1, the J gene TRBJ2-1; 10 bases map to TRBD2. Germline V gives CDR1 WNHNN, CDR2 SYGVQD (reference sequence). V shed 6 bases and J 9 bases; nucleotides not matched to a gene: 11. This CDR3 spans 15 amino acids. The CDR3 coding sequence is TGCGCCAGCAGCCTACAGACTAGCGGGTTGAGTGAGCAGTTCTTC. Translated: CASSLQTSGLSEQFF.

The chain combines TRBV28 with TRBJ1-3; 7 nucleotides agree with TRBD1. Unmatched junction bases numbered 17, after V lost 2 bases and J lost 4 bases. Looked up from germline, CDR1 is MDHEN and CDR2 is SYDVKM. The CDR3 runs 19 residues. The CDR3 spells CASSLPRRQGSDTGNTIYF. In nucleotides, the CDR3 is TGTGCCAGCAGTTTACCCCGTAGACAGGGATCGGATACAGGAAACACCATATATTTT.

In this sample, this clone turned up once. The chain has TRBV28 and TRBJ2-7; D uncertain. CDR3 length: 15 residues. V was shortened by 4 bases and J by 3 bases, with 16 bases between the two germline ends. Germline V CDR1 and CDR2: MDHEN, SYDVKM. In nucleotides, the CDR3 is TGTGCCAGCAGTTCACCCCCAGAGTACGGCTACGAGCAGTACTTC. It encodes CASSSPPEYGYEQYF.

V and J are TRBV10-2 and TRBJ2-7; D is ambiguous. Germline values: CDR1 WSHSY, CDR2 SAAADI. The CDR3 covers 15 residues. Trimming left V 1 base short and J 4 bases short, with 14 bases between. CDR3 DNA: TGCGCCAGCAGTGAGTGGCAGGCAAAGTGGTACGAGCAGTACTTC. As protein: CASSEWQAKWYEQYF.

This chain uses TRBV28 with TRBJ1-6, with 7 nucleotides matching TRBD1. In germline, CDR1 is MDHEN, CDR2 SYDVKM. This CDR3 comprises 14 residues. J was trimmed by 6 bases and V by 3 bases; bases with no gene match: 2. This CDR3 reads CASSFTGVNSPLHF. CDR3 coding DNA: TGTGCCAGCAGTTTTACAGGGGTTAATTCACCCCTCCACTTT.

The chain carries TRBV7-9 and TRBJ2-7; D perhaps matches TRBD2 (6 bases). V was pared by 7 bases and J by 1 base, with 11 bases between. The length of the CDR3 is 13 residues. CDR1 SEHNR and CDR2 FQNEAQ come from the germline V gene (reference sequence). The CDR3 here is CASTREASYEQYF. The CDR3 coding sequence is TGTGCCAGCACCAGGGAGGCTTCCTACGAGCAGTACTTC.

The chain has TRBV7-6 and TRBJ1-3; D is possibly TRBD1 (5 bases). The CDR3 is 15 amino acids. Germline V gene lookup returns CDR1 SGHVS and CDR2 FNYEAQ. Trimming removed 4 bases at V and 0 bases at J, with 10 bases between. The CDR3 DNA reads TGTGCCAGCAGCTCGGGACCTGGCTCTGGAAACACCATATATTTT. This sequence encodes CASSSGPGSGNTIYF. The variable domain in full, with the rest retrieved from reference TRBV7-6 and TRBJ1-3, is GAGVSQSPRYKVTKRGQDVALRCDPISGHVSLYWYRQALGQGPEFLTYFNYEAQQDKSGLPNDRFSAERPEGSISTLTIQRTEQRDSAMYRCASSSGPGSGNTIYFGEGSWLTVV.

This chain uses TRBV7-9 with TRBJ2-3, with D hard to call. CDR1 and CDR2 (germline): SEHNR, FQNEAQ (reference sequence). V was shortened by 3 bases and J by 1 base, with 11 bases between the two germline ends. The CDR3 runs 15 residues. The CDR3 reads CASSLLEFRTDTQYF. The CDR3 DNA follows: TGTGCCAGCAGCTTGCTCGAGTTCCGCACAGATACGCAGTATTTT.

This chain links TRBV2 with TRBJ1-2; D not certain. Per the germline V gene, CDR1 is SNHLY and CDR2 is FYNNEI. V lost 7 bases and J lost 4, with 19 bases in between. The CDR3 is 15 amino acids. The CDR3, as DNA: TGTGCCAGCACCGTCCAGTCAGTAGTTACCTATGGCTACACCTTC. This encodes CASTVQSVVTYGYTF.

J is TRBJ1-6 and V is TRBV28, with TRBD1 as a possible D gene (5 bases). From germline, CDR1 is MDHEN and CDR2 SYDVKM. This CDR3 is built from 15 residues. V was clipped by 6 bases and J by 7 bases, with 16 bases between them. The CDR3 sequence: CASRYVRGLNSPLHF. The CDR3 DNA follows: TGTGCCAGCAGGTACGTGCGGGGCCTAAATTCACCCCTCCACTTT.

V gene TRBV18 combines with J gene TRBJ2-1; 7 bases are a match to TRBD2. Germline CDR1 and CDR2: KGHSH and LQKENI. This CDR3 comprises 16 residues. The junction had 8 bases not matched to a gene; V was cut back by 6 bases and J by 0 bases. CDR3 bases: TGTGCCAGCTCCCGCCAACTAGCGAACTCCTACAATGAGCAGTTCTTC. Translating it yields CASSRQLANSYNEQFF.

The chain uses TRBV2 and TRBJ2-3; weak D call: TRBD2 (5 bases). Germline V gene sequence: CDR1 SNHLY, CDR2 FYNNEI. The CDR3 is 15 amino acids. Trimming took 4 bases from V and 2 from J, leaving 13 bases between them. In DNA, the CDR3 is TGTGCCAGCAGTGTGCGGCTAGCCGACACAGATACGCAGTATTTT. Translated, it gives CASSVRLADTDTQYF.